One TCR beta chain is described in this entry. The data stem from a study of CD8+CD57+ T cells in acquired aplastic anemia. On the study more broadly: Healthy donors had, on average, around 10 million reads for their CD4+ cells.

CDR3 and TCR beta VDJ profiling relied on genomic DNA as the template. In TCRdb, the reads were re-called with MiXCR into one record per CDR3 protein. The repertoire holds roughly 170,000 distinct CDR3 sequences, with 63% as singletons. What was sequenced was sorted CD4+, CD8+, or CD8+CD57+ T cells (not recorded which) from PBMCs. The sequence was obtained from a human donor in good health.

In DNA, the CDR3 is TGTGCCAGCAGCGAGGGGAGTGGCTACACCTTC. It specifies CASSEGSGYTF. This chain uses TRBV9 with TRBJ1-2, with a weak D call TRBD1 (5 bases). V was cut by 3 bases and J by 7 bases, with 7 bases left in between. This CDR3 has 11 amino acids. Germline V CDR1 and CDR2: SGDLS, YYNGEE.